This TCR beta chain was captured in a study of blood T cells in healthy people across ages (dated by TCRdb to the mid-2010s). Context from the whole study: Template switching captured roughly one uniquely barcoded TCR beta cDNA molecule per two T cells in model experiments. The study measured age-related changes in TCR beta repertoire diversity using deep sequencing normalized with unique cDNA molecular identifiers. To avoid experimental bias, donors of different ages were randomly spread across the sequencing lanes. For two donors (one aged 18 to 30 and one aged 80 or older), the study analyzed two additional independent replicas of 1 million unique cDNA reads from the same blood draw. The donors were split into four age groups: young (average about 15 years), middle-aged (nearly 40), aged (approximately 59) and long-lived (about 74).

Libraries came from 5' RACE. Sequencing was carried out with an Illumina HiSeq 2500. A second PCR of about 7 to 12 cycles was run with a J-beta primer mix and a sample-barcoded 5' primer. Each TCR beta cDNA molecule received a unique molecular identifier from a template-switch 5' adaptor carrying 12 random nucleotides. Each sample yielded at least 3 million CDR3-containing paired-end reads. All of the RNA was converted into first-strand cDNA using the Mint cDNA synthesis kit, with a TRBC-specific oligonucleotide serving as the primer. Following uracil-DNA glycosylase treatment, all cDNA underwent a first 18-cycle PCR with the universal primers M1SS and BC2_uni_R. The original methods were these. For normalization, 1 million high-quality reads, each with a distinct molecular identifier, were randomly selected from each sample. Reads with shared molecular identifiers were discarded instead of being binned into consensus sequences. MiTCR, run with a Q25 quality threshold and the strictest error-elimination algorithm, handled CDR3 identification, clonotype clustering and error correction. A nonparametric unseen species model with Euler transformation was used to estimate a lower bound on total TCR beta diversity. Through fastp at Q25 and MiXCR, TCRdb rebuilt clones from the public reads, retaining in-frame beta chains. All rows with the same CDR3 protein become a single entry with the most common DNA and genes. The V and J calls reflect TCRdb's pipeline rather than the authors' work. This sample has 1.6 million or so distinct CDR3 sequences in its table, and about 31% of those were observed once. Of the sample, around 10% falls within the top ten clones.

Donors were 35 to 40 systemically healthy Caucasian individuals from Russia aged roughly 6 to 100 years. Each donor gave approximately 10 milliliters of peripheral blood, collected into EDTA-treated Vacutainer tubes. PBMCs were isolated by Ficoll-Paque density-gradient centrifugation, with at least 6 million obtained per sample. Total RNA, at least 5 micrograms per sample, was extracted from PBMCs with Trizol reagent. Naive CD45RAhigh/CD27high T cell percentages were measured by flow cytometry on a PBMC aliquot from every donor. This clonotype was counted between two and nine times. The antigen it recognizes is unknown. Germline and junction disagree at one end, which may indicate a read error. The research as a whole found: Observed TCR beta diversity per million T cells fell roughly linearly with age, and a significant reduction was already apparent by age about 43. Estimates of total diversity based on one million sequenced T cells were considered lower bounds and underestimates. The percentage of naive T cells measured by flow cytometry correlated strongly with observed TCR beta diversity. The long-lived group showed more naive CD4+ T cells, fewer expanded clones and increased TCR diversity than the aged group, suggesting age selection. Bulk unsorted PBMC profiling prevented conclusive comparison of naive and antigen-experienced compartments. Because the CMV infection status of the donors was unknown, age-related changes in expanded clonotypes may potentially have been confounded.

The sequenced sample consisted of blood. The source is a woman in her 30s in good health.

The bases read TGCAGTACTAGAGTTGAATGGGCGAAGCACGAGCAGTACTTC. It translates to CSTRVEWAKHEQYF. This chain joins TRBV20-1 to TRBJ2-4; 5 matching bases give a weak D call of TRBD2. Gene TRBJ2-7 matches the end of the DNA better, so the J call may be wrong. Looking up the germline V gene (reference sequence) yields CDR1 DFQATT and CDR2 SNEGSKA. The CDR3 spans 14 residues, from the cysteine through the phenylalanine. CDR3 DNA only is kept here, 42 bases in frame from base 1.